A single count supports the clone carrying this TCR beta chain. The target antigen is unknown. The data derive from a study of cytotoxic CD8 clonotypes in ibrutinib-treated CLL. The sequencing depth, 1 in 200,000 to 1 in 1 million T cells, was the target. The assay was immunoSEQ multiplex PCR, and TCRdb's table has in-frame clones only and misses some. The sample shows some 84,000 clones, around 83% of them seen only once. Whole-study results and caveats: Clonality increased at ibrutinib response, then returned toward baseline at progression.

The material sequenced was PBMCs, taken before ibrutinib treatment. The TCR originated in a human donor with chronic lymphocytic leukemia.

The chain's CDR3 is CASCGRAPDTEAFF. Here the CDR3 DNA reads TGTGCCAGCTGCGGGCGCGCACCGGACACTGAAGCTTTCTTT. J is TRBJ1-1 and V is TRBV6-5; unclear D gene. CDR1 and CDR2 from the germline V gene are MNHEY and SVGAGI. The CDR3 consists of 14 residues. V was cut by 8 bases and J by 3 bases, with 16 bases left in between.